The table lists the clone carrying this TCR beta chain with a count of one. The sample is drawn from a study of blood T cell repertoires in COVID-19. About the research overall: PBMCs, B-cell-depleted T cells, or T cells provided the cDNA or gDNA that made up the material.

Clones were sequenced by immunoSEQ multiplex PCR, and TCRdb holds only the in-frame ones, with some missing. Among approximately 180,000 clones listed, 82% were seen once. The germline V gene encodes CDR1 SGHNT and CDR2 YYREEE (reference sequence). V dropped 0 bases and J dropped 4 bases, with 10 bases sitting between them. There are 14 residues in the CDR3. The receptor was derived from a woman between 65 and 79 years old with acute or convalescent COVID-19. V usage is TRBV5-4 and J usage is TRBJ1-2, with D tentatively TRBD1 (6 bases). The sequencing input was peripheral blood. The CDR3 spells CASSLALGAYGYTF. CDR3 DNA sequence: TGTGCCAGCAGCTTGGCCTTGGGGGCCTATGGCTACACCTTC.